What follows are 12 T cell receptor beta chains derived from one specimen sequenced in a study of identical twins. A single record per CDR3 protein comes from TCRdb applying MiXCR to the 5' RACE reads. The sample yields 500,000 to 550,000 distinct CDR3 sequences, under 25% seen once. These data were also reused for a study on T cells expressing NK-cell markers.

The sample consisted of CD4+ T cells sorted from blood. The receptors were gathered from a young woman in good health.

This clonotype turned up a few times. CDR3 DNA sequence: TGTGCCAGCAGCTTATACTATACAGGGGTCTATGGCTACACCTTC. Protein: CASSLYYTGVYGYTF. The chain couples TRBV7-2 to TRBJ1-2, with 7 bases fitting TRBD1. The CDR3 runs 15 residues. The trim removed 2 bases at V and 4 bases at J, leaving 7 bases unmatched. From germline, CDR1 is SGHTA and CDR2 FQGNSA.

The V gene is TRBV12-3 or TRBV12-4, the J gene TRBJ2-3, with TRBD2 as a possible D gene (5 bases). This CDR3 contains 13 residues. V shed 5 bases and J shed 2 bases, with 8 bases lying between them. CDR3 amino acids: CASSQDSTDTQYF. The DNA for the CDR3 is TGTGCCAGCAGTCAGGACTCCACAGATACGCAGTATTTT.

The chain joins TRBV20-1 to TRBJ2-2; 7 bases align to TRBD1. Trimming took 2 bases from V and 4 from J; bases not matched to a gene: 13. This CDR3 region has 17 residues. CDR1 and CDR2 from the germline V gene are DFQATT and SNEGSKA (reference sequence). The CDR3: CSARHDREGSATGELFF. For the CDR3, the DNA is TGCAGTGCTAGACATGACAGGGAAGGGTCGGCCACCGGGGAGCTGTTTTTT.

This clonotype has just a few counts. The chain carries TRBV5-1 and TRBJ2-7; D is unresolved. The CDR3 extends over 15 amino acids. Germline V lookup: CDR1 SGHRS, CDR2 YFSETQ. V was clipped by 1 base and J by 0 bases, with 11 bases between them. The CDR3 nucleotides are TGCGCCAGCAGCTTGCTGACCGCCGGCTCCTACGAGCAGTACTTC. As protein: CASSLLTAGSYEQYF.

The chain employs TRBV4-2 and TRBJ1-5; tentative D call: TRBD1 (5 bases). V lost 0 bases and J lost 6, with 15 bases in between. Germline CDR1 is LGHNA and CDR2 is YNFKEQ. The CDR3 length is 16 residues. CDR3 residues: CASSQDWTRDSQPQHF. The CDR3 bases are TGTGCCAGCAGCCAAGATTGGACCAGGGATAGTCAGCCCCAGCATTTT.

The chain recombines TRBV7-9 with TRBJ2-1, with no clear D. Trimming removed 6 bases at V and 10 bases at J, with 10 bases between. This CDR3 comprises 11 residues. Looked up from germline, CDR1 is SEHNR and CDR2 is FQNEAQ (reference sequence). DNA of the CDR3: TGTGCCAGCAGTCCCCTGGGGGAGCAGTTCTTC. Translated, it gives CASSPLGEQFF.

The V gene is TRBV20-1, the J gene TRBJ2-3; 9 nucleotides match TRBD2. The CDR3 runs to 18 residues. Unmatched junction bases numbered 15, after V lost 5 bases and J lost 0 bases. The germline V gene has CDR1 DFQATT and CDR2 SNEGSKA (reference sequence). The CDR3 DNA reads as TGCAGTGCTCCGCCGTTTAGCGGGGGCCTTTCTAGCACAGATACGCAGTATTTT. It specifies CSAPPFSGGLSSTDTQYF.

The table lists this clonotype with many counts. The J gene is TRBJ2-7, the V gene TRBV20-1; TRBD1 might be the D (5 bases). The CDR3 consists of 12 residues. The V and J ends lost 1 base and 2 bases respectively, with 6 bases between them. CDR1 is DFQATT, CDR2 SNEGSKA, per germline (reference sequence). The CDR3 nucleotides read TGCAGTGCTAGAGCACAGGCCTACGAGCAGTACTTC. Protein: CSARAQAYEQYF.

This clonotype turned up a few times. This chain joins TRBV5-1 and TRBJ2-3, with D perhaps TRBD2 (5 bases). From germline, CDR1 is SGHRS and CDR2 YFSETQ. The CDR3 is 18 residues long. V was cut by 4 bases and J by 0 bases, with 21 bases left in between. CDR3: CASSMRAGGRSSTDTQYF. The CDR3 DNA follows: TGCGCCAGCAGCATGCGGGCCGGCGGGCGATCTAGCACAGATACGCAGTATTTT.

This clonotype was found a few times. A single base separates this from a much larger clone, so it may be a read error. The chain couples TRBV15 to TRBJ2-1; D unresolved. V shed 5 bases and J shed 3 bases, with 2 bases lying between them. The CDR3 covers 11 residues. Germline CDR1 reads LNHNV; CDR2 reads YYDKDF (reference sequence). The CDR3 bases are TGTGCCACCAGCGGCTACAATGAGCAGTTCTTC. Protein sequence: CATSGYNEQFF.

This chain joins TRBV20-1 and TRBJ2-3; 9 bases agree with TRBD2. Germline assignment: CDR1 DFQATT and CDR2 SNEGSKA (reference sequence). CDR3 length equals 15 residues. Unmatched junction bases numbered 7, after V lost 3 bases and J lost 3 bases. The CDR3 is CSARVSGRRTDTQYF. The CDR3 coding sequence is TGCAGTGCTAGGGTTAGCGGGAGAAGGACAGATACGCAGTATTTT.

This clonotype was picked up a small number of times. The chain uses TRBV19 and TRBJ1-5; D is possibly TRBD1 (6 bases). V lost 3 bases, J lost 6 bases, and 9 bases lay in between. The germline V gene has CDR1 LNHDA and CDR2 SQIVND (reference sequence). The CDR3 spans 13 residues. CDR3 DNA: TGTGCCAGTAGTATTACGGGGGCTCAGCCCCAGCATTTT. Translated: CASSITGAQPQHF.